Presented here are 28 T cell receptor beta chains from one specimen sequenced in a study of PD-L1 blockade in urothelial cancer. This sample's time point: peripheral blood 6 weeks after treatment start. Sequencing used immunoSEQ multiplex PCR; TCRdb keeps in-frame clones, though not all of them. The table lists around 93,000 clones, approximately 87% of them singletons. The sequencing used PBMCs, collected around atezolizumab (anti-PD-L1) treatment. The receptors were gathered from a man between 70 and 80 years old with urothelial cancer.

This chain joins TRBV4-1 and TRBJ1-2; D unclear. The germline V and J ends were trimmed by 1 base and 5 bases, with 11 bases remaining between them. Germline CDR1 MGHRA, CDR2 YSYEKL. The CDR3 runs 14 residues. The CDR3 DNA reads as TGCGCCAGCAGCCAAGGAAGGTTCGGGTATGGCTACACCTTC. Its protein is CASSQGRFGYGYTF.

The V gene is TRBV5-1, the J gene TRBJ1-5, with D tentatively TRBD1 (5 bases). Trimming removed 4 bases from V and 7 bases from J, with 18 bases in between. This CDR3 has 15 residues. Germline lookup yields CDR1 SGHRS and CDR2 YFSETQ. The CDR3 protein is CASSADGRQGQPQHF. CDR3 sequence (DNA): TGCGCCAGCAGCGCTGACGGACGGCAGGGCCAGCCCCAGCATTTT.

The chain couples TRBV2 to TRBJ1-1, with 7 bases that match TRBD1. Germline lookup yields CDR1 SNHLY and CDR2 FYNNEI. The CDR3 has 15 amino acids. Losses at the gene ends were 4 bases for V and 1 base for J; bases not matched to a gene: 6. The CDR3, as DNA: TGTGCCAGCAGTGGGGCCAGGGGGGCGAACACTGAAGCTTTCTTT. Encoded protein: CASSGARGANTEAFF.

The chain couples TRBV7-9 to TRBJ2-2; TRBD2 is a possible D gene (5 bases). Trimming took 1 base from V and 5 from J, leaving 11 bases between them. The CDR3 sequence is 15 residues long. Germline V gene sequence: CDR1 SEHNR, CDR2 FQNEAQ (reference sequence). CDR3 sequence (DNA): TGTGCCAGCAGCTTAGTGGGATCGGGAACCGGGGAGCTGTTTTTT. Translation: CASSLVGSGTGELFF.

V is TRBV30 and J is TRBJ1-3; 7 bases fit TRBD1. The CDR3 is 14 amino acids. Germline CDR1 GTSNPN, CDR2 SVGIG (reference sequence). The junction had 3 bases not matched to a gene; V was cut back by 2 bases and J by 2 bases. For the CDR3, the DNA is TGTGCCTGGAGTCCACAGGGGACTGGAAACACCATATATTTT. This codes for CAWSPQGTGNTIYF.

This chain uses TRBV19 with TRBJ2-7; perhaps TRBD2 as D (5 bases). V lost 1 base and J 0 bases, leaving 10 bases between the germline ends. CDR3 size: 15 residues. Germline V gives CDR1 LNHDA, CDR2 SQIVND (reference sequence). The DNA for the CDR3 is TGTGCCAGTAGTATAGGGGGAGACACCTCCTACGAGCAGTACTTC. Residues: CASSIGGDTSYEQYF.

V gene TRBV9 combines with J gene TRBJ1-2; D not resolved. Germline-derived CDR1 and CDR2 are SGDLS and YYNGEE. The CDR3 extends over 14 amino acids. V was cut by 4 bases and J by 1 base, with 11 bases left in between. The CDR3 DNA reads as TGTGCCAGCAGCCCAAGAAAGAGTAACTATGGCTACACCTTC. Amino acids: CASSPRKSNYGYTF.

This chain links TRBV11-3 with TRBJ2-1; 10 nucleotides match TRBD2. V was pared by 6 bases and J by 3 bases, with 2 bases of the junction left unmatched. The germline CDR1 and CDR2 sequences are SGHNT and YENEEA. This CDR3 spans 14 amino acids. Written as DNA, the CDR3 is TGTGCCAGCAGAGCGGGAGGGATCTACAATGAGCAGTTCTTC. Protein sequence: CASRAGGIYNEQFF.

The chain has TRBV2 and TRBJ2-2, with 9 bases that match TRBD1. Germline V gives CDR1 SNHLY, CDR2 FYNNEI. The CDR3 sequence is 13 residues long. The ends lost 8 bases at V and 4 bases at J; junction bases unmatched: 2. CDR3 protein: CASGTGTTGELFF. The CDR3 DNA is TGTGCCAGCGGGACAGGGACCACCGGGGAGCTGTTTTTT.

The V and J genes are TRBV18 and TRBJ2-1; 9 nucleotides match TRBD1. Germline CDR1 reads KGHSH; CDR2 reads LQKENI. This CDR3 is built from 16 residues. V lost 5 bases and J lost 8; bases outside the gene matches: 13. CDR3 sequence (DNA): TGTGCCAGCTCATCATACCGGGACAGGGTAAGGGATGAGCAGTTCTTC. Protein: CASSSYRDRVRDEQFF.

The V call is TRBV5-1, the J call TRBJ1-2; 7 bases align to TRBD1. CDR1 and CDR2 from the germline V gene are SGHRS and YFSETQ. J was trimmed by 7 bases and V by 2 bases; bases with no gene match: 11. The CDR3 runs 15 residues. Here the CDR3 reads CASSLPTGNPSGYTF. In DNA, the CDR3 is TGCGCCAGCAGCTTACCGACAGGGAACCCGTCTGGCTACACCTTC.

The chain has TRBV4-1 and TRBJ2-3, with D uncertain. V was cut by 3 bases and J by 0 bases, with 7 bases left in between. The CDR3 has 14 amino acids. Germline-derived CDR1 and CDR2 are MGHRA and YSYEKL. The CDR3 sequence: CASSQFSSTDTQYF. CDR3 nucleotides: TGCGCCAGCAGCCAGTTTTCTAGCACAGATACGCAGTATTTT.

The chain carries TRBV7-2 and TRBJ2-5; 15 nucleotides align to TRBD2. V was pared by 4 bases and J by 1 base, with 7 bases of the junction left unmatched. Germline CDR1 is SGHTA and CDR2 is FQGNSA. The CDR3 spans 18 residues. DNA for the CDR3: TGTGCCAGCAGCTCCATGGGACTAGCGGGAGGAGGCCAAGAGACCCAGTACTTC. It yields the protein CASSSMGLAGGGQETQYF.

This chain uses TRBV10-3 with TRBJ2-1; D uncertain. Per the germline V gene, CDR1 is ENHRY and CDR2 is SYGVKD. V lost 0 bases and J lost 9, with 12 bases in between. This CDR3 spans 14 amino acids. The CDR3 nucleotides are TGTGCCATCAGTGAGTCGCGGAACCGCCTTGAGCAGTTCTTC. Its protein is CAISESRNRLEQFF.

The chain has TRBV6-6 and TRBJ1-6; D is unresolved. CDR1 and CDR2 from the germline V gene are MNHNY and SVGAGI (reference sequence). The V end was cut by 4 bases, the J end by 5 bases, with 15 bases between. The CDR3 has 16 amino acids. The CDR3 region is CASSLSGEWDNSPLHF. The CDR3 DNA reads TGTGCCAGCAGTTTGTCCGGGGAGTGGGATAATTCACCCCTCCACTTT.

The V call is TRBV2, the J call TRBJ1-1; the match to TRBD1 covers 7 bases. J was trimmed by 3 bases and V by 3 bases; bases with no gene match: 7. CDR3 length: 15 residues. Germline loops: CDR1 SNHLY, CDR2 FYNNEI. The CDR3 is CASSEGPGGHTEAFF. The CDR3 DNA reads as TGTGCCAGCAGTGAGGGACCAGGGGGTCACACTGAAGCTTTCTTT.

V and J are TRBV5-6 and TRBJ1-4; TRBD1 is a possible D gene (6 bases). Trimming removed 5 bases at V and 4 bases at J, with 9 bases between. The CDR3 runs 13 residues. Germline lookup yields CDR1 SGHDT and CDR2 YYEEEE. This chain's CDR3 is CASRGQLNEKLFF. The CDR3 DNA reads as TGTGCCAGCAGAGGACAGCTTAATGAAAAACTGTTTTTT.

This clone appeared a few times. The V and J genes are TRBV30 and TRBJ1-5, with D maybe TRBD1 (5 bases). The CDR3 length is 13 residues. V lost 3 bases to trimming and J lost 7 bases, with 13 bases between them. Germline assignment: CDR1 GTSNPN and CDR2 SVGIG (reference sequence). CDR3 loop: CAWSDQGKQPQHF. As DNA, the CDR3 is TGTGCCTGGAGCGATCAGGGTAAGCAGCCCCAGCATTTT.

The chain combines TRBV18 with TRBJ2-7, with 14 bases matching TRBD2. The CDR3 extends over 18 amino acids. V lost 1 base, J lost 1 base, and 6 bases stayed unmatched. Germline V gives CDR1 KGHSH, CDR2 LQKENI. This CDR3 reads CASSPLPGTSGRSYEQYF. CDR3 in DNA: TGTGCCAGCTCACCACTTCCCGGGACTAGCGGGAGATCCTACGAGCAGTACTTC.

This clone was seen only once. This chain connects TRBV6-5 to TRBJ1-1; D is perhaps TRBD1 (6 bases). In germline, CDR1 is MNHEY, CDR2 SVGAGI. There are 15 residues in the CDR3. The V and J ends lost 7 bases and 0 bases respectively, with 15 bases between them. CDR3 bases: TGTGCCAGCACACTGACAGGTCCTATGAACACTGAAGCTTTCTTT. Translated: CASTLTGPMNTEAFF.

This clone was seen a handful of times. The chain links TRBV6-5 to TRBJ2-1, with 12 bases matching TRBD2. The CDR3 totals 15 residues. The germline CDR1 and CDR2 sequences are MNHEY and SVGAGI. The junction had 7 bases not matched to a gene; V was cut back by 6 bases and J by 7 bases. The CDR3: CASRPGLAGRNEQFF. CDR3 DNA sequence: TGTGCCAGCAGACCCGGACTAGCGGGGCGGAATGAGCAGTTCTTC.

The genes are TRBV15 and TRBJ2-5, with D perhaps matching TRBD2 (6 bases). The CDR3 covers 17 residues. Germline CDR1 reads LNHNV; CDR2 reads YYDKDF (reference sequence). V lost 3 bases, J lost 4 bases, and 21 bases lay in between. CDR3 residues: CATSSPFGGNSRETQYF. The CDR3, as DNA: TGTGCCACCAGCAGCCCCTTTGGGGGGAACTCCAGAGAGACCCAGTACTTC.

The rearrangement links TRBV11-2 to TRBJ2-2, with 9 nucleotides matching TRBD2. The CDR3 is made up of 16 amino acids. Trimming at V came to 5 bases and at J to 6 bases, leaving 10 bases not matched to a gene. Germline V gene data show CDR1 as SGHAT and CDR2 as FQNNGV. The chain's CDR3 is CASSPTLAGVAGELFF. The CDR3 DNA reads TGTGCCAGCAGCCCAACCTTAGCGGGAGTAGCCGGGGAGCTGTTTTTT.

The rearrangement links TRBV11-2 to TRBJ2-7; possible D gene TRBD2, 5 bases. This CDR3 comprises 14 residues. Germline-derived CDR1 and CDR2 are SGHAT and FQNNGV. V was shortened by 5 bases and J by 7 bases, with 18 bases between the two germline ends. The CDR3: CASSPQPREIEQYF. Here the CDR3 DNA reads TGTGCCAGCAGCCCCCAGCCGAGGGAAATAGAGCAGTACTTC.

The chain has TRBV7-9 and TRBJ2-1; the D is unclear. The length of the CDR3 is 11 residues. Germline loops: CDR1 SEHNR, CDR2 FQNEAQ (reference sequence). V was shortened by 2 bases and J by 10 bases, with 6 bases between the two germline ends. The CDR3 nucleotides are TGTGCCAGCAGCTTAACCGGGGAGCAGTTCTTC. Its translation: CASSLTGEQFF.

The chain has TRBV27 and TRBJ1-2; 10 bases line up with TRBD1. V lost 1 base, J lost 4 bases, and 6 bases stayed unmatched. The CDR3 consists of 16 residues. Looked up from germline, CDR1 is MNHEY and CDR2 is SMNVEV (reference sequence). The CDR3 nucleotides read TGTGCCAGCAGTTTATTTGGGGACAGGGGCGGCTATGGCTACACCTTC. It specifies CASSLFGDRGGYGYTF.

The V and J genes are TRBV5-4 and TRBJ1-6; 9 bases are a match to TRBD1. CDR1 and CDR2 from the germline V gene are SGHNT and YYREEE (reference sequence). CDR3 length: 15 residues. V lost 4 bases and J lost 5; bases outside the gene matches: 4. The CDR3 coding sequence is TGTGCCAGCAGCGCCCGGGACAGGGATAATTCACCCCTCCACTTT. The encoded protein is CASSARDRDNSPLHF.

The chain carries TRBV5-1 and TRBJ2-7, with D possibly matching TRBD2 (7 bases). CDR1 and CDR2 (germline): SGHRS, YFSETQ. The ends were cut back, 3 bases at V and 2 bases at J, with 15 bases in the middle. The CDR3 loop spans 15 amino acids. CDR3 bases: TGCGCCAGCAGCTCCTCGACGGGGGGCACCTACGAGCAGTACTTC. Amino acid sequence: CASSSSTGGTYEQYF.